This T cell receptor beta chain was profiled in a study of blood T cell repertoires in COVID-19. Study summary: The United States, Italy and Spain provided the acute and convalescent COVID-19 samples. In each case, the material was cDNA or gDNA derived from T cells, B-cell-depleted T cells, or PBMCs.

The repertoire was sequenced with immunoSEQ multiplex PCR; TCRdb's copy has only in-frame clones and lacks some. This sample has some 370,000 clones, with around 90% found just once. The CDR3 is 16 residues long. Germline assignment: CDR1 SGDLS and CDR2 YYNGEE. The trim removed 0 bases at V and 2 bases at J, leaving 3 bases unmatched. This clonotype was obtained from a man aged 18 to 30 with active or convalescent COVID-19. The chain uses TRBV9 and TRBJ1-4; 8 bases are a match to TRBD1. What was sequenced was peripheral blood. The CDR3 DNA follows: TGTGCCAGCAGCGTAGACCGGACAGGGACTAATGAAAAACTGTTTTTT. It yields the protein CASSVDRTGTNEKLFF.